The 20 T cell receptor beta chains below were found in one sample sequenced in a study of T cell clonotyping in hematopoietic cell transplantation. Repertoires were generated with immunoSEQ multiplex PCR, while TCRdb's copy carries only in-frame clones and drops some. The data show several thousand clones, with 15% to 20% seen just once and approximately 20% held by the top ten. Sequenced material: peripheral blood mononuclear cells, taken 30 days after allogeneic stem cell transplant. Every receptor here comes from a male patient in his 50s who had an allogeneic stem cell transplant from a related donor, so the T cells may come from the graft donor. Some clones in this sample may be carry-over from other donors' samples.

V usage is TRBV6-6 and J usage is TRBJ1-5, with D possibly matching TRBD1 (5 bases). CDR1 and CDR2 (germline): MNHNY, SVGAGI (reference sequence). Trimming removed 3 bases from V and 7 bases from J, with 13 bases in between. The CDR3 has 14 residues. The CDR3 loop reads CASSYLRGDQPQHF. The CDR3 DNA follows: TGTGCCAGCAGTTATCTACGGGGCGACCAGCCCCAGCATTTT.

This chain connects TRBV5-6 to TRBJ1-5, with D maybe TRBD1 (6 bases). Germline V CDR1 and CDR2: SGHDT, YYEEEE. The CDR3 is 15 amino acids. Trimming left V 5 bases short and J 4 bases short, with 16 bases between. CDR3 sequence reads: CASRFWGAVNQPQHF. CDR3 DNA: TGTGCCAGCAGATTCTGGGGGGCTGTGAATCAGCCCCAGCATTTT. Drawing the rest from reference TRBV5-6 and TRBJ1-5, the complete variable domain is DAGVTQSPTHLIKTRGQQVTLRCSPKSGHDTVSWYQQALGQGPQFIFQYYEEEERQRGNFPDRFSGHQFPNYSSELNVNALLLGDSALYLCASRFWGAVNQPQHFGDGTRLSIL.

This clone came up a few times. This chain connects TRBV6-1 to TRBJ1-1; D gene ambiguous. CDR1 is MNHNS, CDR2 SASEGT, per germline. The ends were cut back, 6 bases at V and 5 bases at J, with 16 bases in the middle. This CDR3 is built from 14 residues. This CDR3 reads CASRDYLGRTEAFF. CDR3 DNA: TGTGCCAGCAGGGATTACTTGGGGAGAACTGAAGCTTTCTTT.

This clone was counted a few times. This sequence joins TRBV28 and TRBJ1-2; possibly TRBD1 for D (5 bases). V shed 2 bases and J shed 8 bases, with 12 bases lying between them. This CDR3 region has 13 residues. Germline V lookup: CDR1 MDHEN, CDR2 SYDVKM. CDR3 bases: TGTGCCAGCAGTTTAGTCCAGGCAGGGGGCTACACCTTC. It specifies CASSLVQAGGYTF.

This clone was detected a few times. This chain joins TRBV28 and TRBJ1-2; D not certain. The ends were cut back, 2 bases at V and 8 bases at J, with 9 bases in the middle. Germline V gene data show CDR1 as MDHEN and CDR2 as SYDVKM. The CDR3 spans 12 residues. This chain's CDR3 is CASSLDLSGYTF. CDR3 nucleotide sequence: TGTGCCAGCAGTTTAGACCTATCGGGCTACACCTTC.

The chain recombines TRBV30 with TRBJ1-4; possible D gene TRBD1, 6 bases. Germline CDR1 reads GTSNPN; CDR2 reads SVGIG (reference sequence). V dropped 6 bases and J dropped 0 bases, with 14 bases sitting between them. The CDR3 sequence is 15 residues long. This chain's CDR3 is CACCRGVATNEKLFF. CDR3 coding DNA: TGTGCCTGTTGCAGGGGAGTTGCAACTAATGAAAAACTGTTTTTT.

This clone was found a few times. This sequence joins TRBV30 and TRBJ1-3; tentatively, D is TRBD1 (5 bases). Trimming took off 5 bases at V and 7 bases at J, with 9 bases between the two ends. CDR3 length equals 11 residues. The V gene's germline CDR1 is GTSNPN and CDR2 SVGIG (reference sequence). The CDR3 loop reads CAWAGGNTIYF. CDR3 sequence (DNA): TGTGCCTGGGCTGGGGGGAACACCATATATTTT.

DNA for the CDR3: TGTGCCTGGAGTCCAGGGGTAGGAAAAGAGACCCAGTACTTC. Translating it yields CAWSPGVGKETQYF. V gene TRBV30 combines with J gene TRBJ2-5; maybe TRBD1 (6 bases). Germline V gene sequence: CDR1 GTSNPN, CDR2 SVGIG (reference sequence). V was cut by 2 bases and J by 3 bases, with 13 bases left in between. This CDR3 is built from 14 residues. The full variable domain, rest sourced from reference TRBV30 and TRBJ2-5, is SQTIHQWPATLVQPVGSPLSLECTVEGTSNPNLYWYRQAAGRGLQLLFYSVGIGQISSEVPQNLSASRPQDRQFILSSKKLLLSDSGFYLCAWSPGVGKETQYFGPGTRLLVL.

V gene TRBV27 combines with J gene TRBJ2-3; D is perhaps TRBD1 (7 bases). Trimming left V 4 bases short and J 6 bases short, with 11 bases between. Germline-derived CDR1 and CDR2 are MNHEY and SMNVEV (reference sequence). This CDR3 is 13 amino acids long. Written as DNA, the CDR3 is TGTGCCAGCAGTTCCCAGGGGGGCGATACGCAGTATTTT. It codes for CASSSQGGDTQYF.

The chain is built from TRBV5-1 and TRBJ1-1; 8 bases map to TRBD1. The trim removed 2 bases at V and 6 bases at J, leaving 6 bases unmatched. CDR1 is SGHRS and CDR2 is YFSETQ in the germline V gene. This CDR3 comprises 14 residues. The CDR3 region is CASSFGQGHSEAFF. The DNA for the CDR3 is TGCGCCAGCAGCTTCGGACAGGGACATTCTGAAGCTTTCTTT.

This clone is classed as large. V gene TRBV28 combines with J gene TRBJ1-5; D not certain. V lost 3 bases and J lost 0, with 9 bases in between. This CDR3 is built from 15 residues. Germline CDR1 is MDHEN and CDR2 is SYDVKM. The CDR3 spells CASSFPEDSNQPQHF. DNA of the CDR3: TGTGCCAGCAGTTTTCCCGAGGATAGCAATCAGCCCCAGCATTTT.

V usage is TRBV30 and J usage is TRBJ2-3, with D possibly being TRBD2 (6 bases). This CDR3 is built from 13 residues. CDR1 and CDR2 (germline): GTSNPN, SVGIG (reference sequence). V was pared by 0 bases and J by 4 bases, with 8 bases between. As DNA, the CDR3 is TGTGCCTGGAGTGTACGCGGGGCAGATACGCAGTATTTT. It specifies CAWSVRGADTQYF.

This clone is medium-sized by share. The chain recombines TRBV7-2 with TRBJ1-1, with 7 bases that match TRBD1. Germline V gene lookup returns CDR1 SGHTA and CDR2 FQGNSA. This CDR3 contains 13 residues. V shed 2 bases and J 4 bases; nucleotides not matched to a gene: 1. CDR3 loop: CASSLSGGTEAFF. For the CDR3, the DNA is TGTGCCAGCAGCTTATCAGGGGGCACTGAAGCTTTCTTT.

This clone has a handful of counts. The J gene is TRBJ1-5, the V gene TRBV19; possible D gene TRBD1, 5 bases. The CDR3 has 16 amino acids. The V and J ends lost 5 bases and 5 bases respectively, with 19 bases between them. Looked up from germline, CDR1 is LNHDA and CDR2 is SQIVND (reference sequence). The CDR3 sequence: CASSSVEGRMDQPQHF. As DNA, the CDR3 is TGTGCCAGTAGTTCTGTGGAGGGGCGGATGGATCAGCCCCAGCATTTT.

In its sample, this clone ranks as hyperexpanded (1% or more). This chain links TRBV29-1 with TRBJ1-2; no firm D call. Trimming shortened V by 1 base and J by 8 bases, and 5 bases separated the two germline ends. Germline V gene lookup returns CDR1 SQVTM and CDR2 ANQGSEA. This CDR3 region has 10 residues. CDR3 sequence: CSVEGFGYTF. The CDR3 DNA reads TGCAGCGTTGAAGGGTTCGGCTACACCTTC.

This clone has just a few counts. The gene calls are TRBV2 and TRBJ1-1; TRBD1 is a possible D gene (6 bases). The CDR3 is 13 residues long. V was cut by 2 bases and J by 5 bases, with 9 bases left in between. Looked up from germline, CDR1 is SNHLY and CDR2 is FYNNEI. The CDR3 nucleotides read TGTGCCAGCAGTGAATGGAGGGGGACTGAAGCTTTCTTT. It is translated as CASSEWRGTEAFF.

This clone appeared a single time. V and J are TRBV30 and TRBJ1-2; D ambiguous. Trimming removed 3 bases from V and 4 bases from J, with 12 bases in between. The CDR3 covers 13 residues. Looked up from germline, CDR1 is GTSNPN and CDR2 is SVGIG (reference sequence). The CDR3 spells CAWRRDGFYGYTF. The CDR3 nucleotides read TGTGCCTGGAGGCGTGATGGGTTCTATGGCTACACCTTC.

Only a few counts were recorded for this clone. V usage is TRBV28 and J usage is TRBJ1-3; D unclear. Germline loops: CDR1 MDHEN, CDR2 SYDVKM. The CDR3 spans 14 residues. V lost 3 bases to trimming and J lost 0 bases, with 6 bases between them. CDR3 residues: CASSLFHSGNTIYF. The DNA for the CDR3 is TGTGCCAGCAGTTTGTTTCACTCTGGAAACACCATATATTTT.

This clone appeared a few times. The chain carries TRBV27 and TRBJ1-2, with D perhaps matching TRBD1 (5 bases). The CDR3 has 13 residues. The V gene lost 5 bases and the J gene lost 7 bases, with 14 bases spanning the gap. Per the germline V gene, CDR1 is MNHEY and CDR2 is SMNVEV (reference sequence). CDR3 in DNA: TGTGCCAGCAGTATGGGACGGCTTTCTGGCTACACCTTC. It yields the protein CASSMGRLSGYTF.

The gene calls are TRBV30 and TRBJ1-2; no reliable D call. V was shortened by 0 bases and J by 6 bases, with 5 bases between the two germline ends. This CDR3 contains 11 residues. Germline CDR1 is GTSNPN and CDR2 is SVGIG (reference sequence). The CDR3 is CAWSVSHGYTF. CDR3 nucleotide sequence: TGTGCCTGGAGTGTATCGCATGGCTACACCTTC.